This note documents a single TCR beta chain sequence. As processed by the authors: Amplification of reference gene primers provided the estimated nucleated cell counts. Here immunoSEQ multiplex PCR was the method, and the copy in TCRdb shows in-frame clones only, minus some. The DNA gave D and trimming, while V, J and clone size come from that table. The sample carries roughly 35,000 clones, 78% recorded once. The germline V gene encodes CDR1 LNHDA and CDR2 SQIVND (reference sequence). Trimming shortened V by 5 bases and J by 4 bases, and 17 bases separated the two germline ends. This CDR3 is 15 amino acids long. This entry belongs to a study of blood T cell repertoires in COVID-19. Turning to the study itself: There were acute and convalescent COVID-19 samples, and they came from the United States, Italy and Spain. T cells, B-cell-depleted T cells, or PBMCs provided the cDNA or gDNA that served as material.

The chain combines TRBV19 with TRBJ1-2; perhaps TRBD1 as D (5 bases). The specimen sequenced was peripheral blood. The source of this sequence is a man older than 75 with acute or convalescent COVID-19. CDR3 loop: CASSLPQVSLYGYTF. The CDR3 DNA follows: TGTGCCAGTAGTCTCCCACAGGTGAGCCTCTATGGCTACACCTTC.